Many counts were recorded for the clone carrying this T cell receptor beta chain. The antigen is undetermined. This sample is part of a study of T cells in Graves' hyperthyroidism and ophthalmopathy. Notes on the study in general: Ophthalmopathy and stable hyperthyroidism were separated by a 13 V-J model. Among thyroid clonotypes expanded above 0.001, most also appeared in blood.

Germline assignment: CDR1 SGHAT and CDR2 FQNNGV. This CDR3 region has 16 residues. V was clipped by 1 base and J by 9 bases, with 21 bases between them. Using RNA transcripts as the source, TCR beta CDR3 regions were amplified. During a first-round RT-PCR of the TCR CDR3, the HTBI primer set was used. MiXCR was run by TCRdb on the multiplex PCR reads, yielding one entry per CDR3 protein. The sample holds 350,000 to 400,000 distinct CDR3 sequences; approximately 15% are singletons and the top ten take approximately 30%. The TCR was taken from a woman aged 25-40 years with Graves' hyperthyroidism. The gene calls are TRBV11-2 and TRBJ1-1, with D hard to call. Sequences were obtained from blood. The CDR3 sequence: CASSLGRVRPGTKAFF. For the CDR3, the DNA is TGTGCCAGCAGCTTAGGCCGAGTCCGGCCGGGAACTAAAGCTTTCTTT. The entire variable domain, with the rest obtained from reference TRBV11-2 and TRBJ1-1, is as follows: EAGVAQSPRYKIIEKRQSVAFWCNPISGHATLYWYQQILGQGPKLLIQFQNNGVVDDSQLPKDRFSAERLKGVDSTLKIQPAKLEDSAVYLCASSLGRVRPGTKAFFGQGTRLTVV.